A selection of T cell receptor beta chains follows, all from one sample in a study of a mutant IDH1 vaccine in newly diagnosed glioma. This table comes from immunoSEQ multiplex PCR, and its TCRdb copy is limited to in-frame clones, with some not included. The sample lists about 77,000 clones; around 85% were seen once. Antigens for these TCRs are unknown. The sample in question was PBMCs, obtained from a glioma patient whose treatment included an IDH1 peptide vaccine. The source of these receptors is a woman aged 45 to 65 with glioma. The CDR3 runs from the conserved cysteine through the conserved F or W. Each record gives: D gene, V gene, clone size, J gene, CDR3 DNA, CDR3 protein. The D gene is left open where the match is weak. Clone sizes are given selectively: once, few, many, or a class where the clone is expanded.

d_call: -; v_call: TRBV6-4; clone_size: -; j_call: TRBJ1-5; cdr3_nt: TGTGCCAGCAGGGGCCCGGGGCCCTATAGCAATCAGCCCCAGCATTTT; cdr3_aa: CASRGPGPYSNQPQHF
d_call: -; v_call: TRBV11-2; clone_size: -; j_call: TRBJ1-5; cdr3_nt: TGTGCCAGCAGCTTAGGGAATCAGCCCCAGCATTTT; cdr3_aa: CASSLGNQPQHF
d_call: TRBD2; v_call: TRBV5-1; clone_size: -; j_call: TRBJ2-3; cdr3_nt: TGCGCCAGCAGCTTGGGACTAGCGGGCAGCACAGATACGCAGTATTTT; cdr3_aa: CASSLGLAGSTDTQYF
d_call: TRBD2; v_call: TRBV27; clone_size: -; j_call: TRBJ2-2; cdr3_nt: TGTGCCAGCAACAGGGGACTAGCGGGAGGATCCGGGGAGCTGTTTTTT; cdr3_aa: CASNRGLAGGSGELFF
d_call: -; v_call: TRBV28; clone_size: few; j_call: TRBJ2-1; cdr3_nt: TGTGCCAGCAGCCCCGTCCTCTACAATGAGCAGTTCTTC; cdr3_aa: CASSPVLYNEQFF
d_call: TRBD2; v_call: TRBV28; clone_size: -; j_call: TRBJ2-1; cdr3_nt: TGTGCCAGCAGTGCCGGGACTAGGGTTGGCGATGAGCAGTTCTTC; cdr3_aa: CASSAGTRVGDEQFF
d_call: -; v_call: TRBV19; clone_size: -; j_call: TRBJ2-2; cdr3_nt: TGTGCCAGTAGTACCCTACTAGGGACGACTTTCACCGGGGAGCTGTTTTTT; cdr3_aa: CASSTLLGTTFTGELFF
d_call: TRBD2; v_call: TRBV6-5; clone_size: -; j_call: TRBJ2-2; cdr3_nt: TGTGCCAGCAGATCAGCGGGGGCGAACACCGGGGAGCTGTTTTTT; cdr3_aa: CASRSAGANTGELFF
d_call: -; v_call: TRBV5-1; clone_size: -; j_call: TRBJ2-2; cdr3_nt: TGCGCCACCCAGATGGTCACCGGGGAGCTGTTTTTT; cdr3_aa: CATQMVTGELFF
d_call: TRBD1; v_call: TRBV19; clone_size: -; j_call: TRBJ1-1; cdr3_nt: TGTGCCAGTAGTATAGATCAAGGCAGGGGGCGCGGAGGATACTCGAACACTGAAGCTTTCTTT; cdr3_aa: CASSIDQGRGRGGYSNTEAFF
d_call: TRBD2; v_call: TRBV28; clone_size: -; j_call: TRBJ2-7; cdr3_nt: TGTGCCACCACGACTAGCGGACAATCCTACGAGCAGTACTTC; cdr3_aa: CATTTSGQSYEQYF
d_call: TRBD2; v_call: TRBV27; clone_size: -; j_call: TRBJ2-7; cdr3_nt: TGTGCCAGCAGTTCGACGGGGAGGGGCTACGAGCAGTACTTC; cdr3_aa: CASSSTGRGYEQYF
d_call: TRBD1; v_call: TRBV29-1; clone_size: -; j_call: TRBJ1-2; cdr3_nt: TGCAGCGTTGAACTTCGACGGGGGGTACAGGGGAGTAGTAACTATGGCTACACCTTC; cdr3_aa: CSVELRRGVQGSSNYGYTF
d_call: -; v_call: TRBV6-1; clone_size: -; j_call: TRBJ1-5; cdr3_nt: TGTGCCAGCAGTGAAGCGGGAGGGGTCAGAGTTCGGAATCAGCCCCAGCATTTT; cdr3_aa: CASSEAGGVRVRNQPQHF
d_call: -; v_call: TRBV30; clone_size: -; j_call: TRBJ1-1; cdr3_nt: TGTGCCTGGACCGTGCCCGGGACGGGCACTGAAGCTTTCTTT; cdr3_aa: CAWTVPGTGTEAFF
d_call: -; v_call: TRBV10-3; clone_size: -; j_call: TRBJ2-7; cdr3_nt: TGTGCCATCAGTCGGGGGACCTCCTACGAGCAGTACTTC; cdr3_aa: CAISRGTSYEQYF
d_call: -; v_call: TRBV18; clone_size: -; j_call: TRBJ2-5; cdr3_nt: TGTGCCAGCTCCCTCGGCCTGTACCAAGAGACCCAGTACTTC; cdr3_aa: CASSLGLYQETQYF
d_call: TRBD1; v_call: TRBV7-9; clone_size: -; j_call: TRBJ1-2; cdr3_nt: TGTGCCAGCAGCCCCGGACAGGGTGCCTATGGCTACACCTTC; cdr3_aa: CASSPGQGAYGYTF
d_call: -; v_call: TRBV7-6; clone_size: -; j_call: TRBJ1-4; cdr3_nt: TGTGCCAGCAGCTTAGGGTCAGCTGGCTGGGAAAAACTGTTTTTT; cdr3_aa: CASSLGSAGWEKLFF
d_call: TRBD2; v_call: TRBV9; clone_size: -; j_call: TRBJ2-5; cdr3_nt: TGTGCCAGCAGCGTAGGAGGGAGGGCTGAGACCCAGTACTTC; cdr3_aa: CASSVGGRAETQYF
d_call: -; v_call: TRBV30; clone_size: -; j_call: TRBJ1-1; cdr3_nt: TGTGCCTGGAGTGATGGGTTGTTTAACACTGAAGCTTTCTTT; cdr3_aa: CAWSDGLFNTEAFF
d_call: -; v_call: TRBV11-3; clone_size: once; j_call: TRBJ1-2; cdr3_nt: TGTGCCAGCAGCTTCTCACAGGGTTATGGCTACACCTTC; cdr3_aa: CASSFSQGYGYTF
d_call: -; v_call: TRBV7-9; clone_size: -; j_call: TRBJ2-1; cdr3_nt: TGTGCCAGCAGTTGGGACCGCGATGAGCAGTTCTTC; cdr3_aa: CASSWDRDEQFF
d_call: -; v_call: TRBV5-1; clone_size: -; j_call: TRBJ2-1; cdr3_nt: TGCGCCAGCAGCTTGGTCCAGGGGGGGAGTGAGCAGTTCTTC; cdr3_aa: CASSLVQGGSEQFF
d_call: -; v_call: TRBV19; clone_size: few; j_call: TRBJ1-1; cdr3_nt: TGTGCCAGTAGCCCTAACAGGGTCACTGAAGCTTTCTTT; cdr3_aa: CASSPNRVTEAFF
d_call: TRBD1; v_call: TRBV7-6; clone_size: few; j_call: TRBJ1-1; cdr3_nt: TGTGCCAGCAGCTCAACCAGGGGGATAGACACTGAAGCTTTCTTT; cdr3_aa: CASSSTRGIDTEAFF
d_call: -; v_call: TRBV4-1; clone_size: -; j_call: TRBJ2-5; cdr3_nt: TGCGCCAGCAGCCAAGCTTCAGTCCAAGAGACCCAGTACTTC; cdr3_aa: CASSQASVQETQYF
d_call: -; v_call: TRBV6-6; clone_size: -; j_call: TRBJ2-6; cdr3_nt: TGTGCCGTCGCCGGTTACTCTGGGGCCAACGTCCTGACTTTC; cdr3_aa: CAVAGYSGANVLTF
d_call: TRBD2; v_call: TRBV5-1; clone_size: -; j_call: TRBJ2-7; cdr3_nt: TGCGCCAGCAGCTTGATACTAGCGGGTAATAACGAGCAGTACTTC; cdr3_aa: CASSLILAGNNEQYF
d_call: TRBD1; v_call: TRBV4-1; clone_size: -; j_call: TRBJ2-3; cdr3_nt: TGCGCCAGCAGCCAAGGGCGAGGGGGAGACAGGGCAGATACGCAGTATTTT; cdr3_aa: CASSQGRGGDRADTQYF
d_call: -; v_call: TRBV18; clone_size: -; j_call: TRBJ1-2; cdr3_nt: TGTGCCAGCTCATCCACAAGGGCAATAGATGGCTACACCTTC; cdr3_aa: CASSSTRAIDGYTF
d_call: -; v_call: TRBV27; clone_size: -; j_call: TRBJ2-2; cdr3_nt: TGTGCCAGCAGTTTCCTGACAGCCAACACCGGGGAGCTGTTTTTT; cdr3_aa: CASSFLTANTGELFF
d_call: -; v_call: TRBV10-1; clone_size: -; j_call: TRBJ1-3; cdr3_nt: TGCGCCAGCAGTGGAAATTCCAGAGGAAACACCATATATTTT; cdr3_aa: CASSGNSRGNTIYF
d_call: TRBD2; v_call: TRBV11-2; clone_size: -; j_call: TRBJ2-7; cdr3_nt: TGTGCCAGCAGCTTAGTTCTAGCGGGCAACGAGCAGTACTTC; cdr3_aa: CASSLVLAGNEQYF
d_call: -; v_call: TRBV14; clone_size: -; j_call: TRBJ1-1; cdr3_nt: TGTGCCAGCAGCCGGCTGACAGTAATTGAAGCTTTCTTT; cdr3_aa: CASSRLTVIEAFF
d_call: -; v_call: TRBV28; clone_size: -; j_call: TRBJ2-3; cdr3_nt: TGTGCCAGCACCACTAGCACAGATACGCAGTATTTT; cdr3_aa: CASTTSTDTQYF
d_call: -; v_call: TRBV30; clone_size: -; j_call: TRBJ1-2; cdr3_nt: TGTGCTCGGAGGAGGCAGGGGTATGGCTACACCTTC; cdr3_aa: CARRRQGYGYTF
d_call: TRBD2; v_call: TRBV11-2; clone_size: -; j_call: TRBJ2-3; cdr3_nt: TGTGCCAGCAGCCCCCCCGGCGGGAGACGTAGCACAGATACGCAGTATTTT; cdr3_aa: CASSPPGGRRSTDTQYF
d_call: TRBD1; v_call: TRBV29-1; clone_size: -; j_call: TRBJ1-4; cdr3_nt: TGCAGCGTTGGTCGACAGGGCGGTGAAAAACTGTTTTTT; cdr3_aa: CSVGRQGGEKLFF
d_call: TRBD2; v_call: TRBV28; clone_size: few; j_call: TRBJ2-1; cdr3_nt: TGTGCCAGTCAAGCGGCTAGCGGGATGCGCTACAATGAGCAGTTCTTC; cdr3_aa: CASQAASGMRYNEQFF
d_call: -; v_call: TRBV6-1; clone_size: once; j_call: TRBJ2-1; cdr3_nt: TGTGCCACCCCGAGGACAGTCTCCTACAATGAGCAGTTCTTC; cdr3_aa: CATPRTVSYNEQFF
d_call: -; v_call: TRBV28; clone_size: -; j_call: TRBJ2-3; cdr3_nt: TGTGCCAGCAGCCTCGGAGGCACGAGCACAGATACGCAGTATTTT; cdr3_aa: CASSLGGTSTDTQYF
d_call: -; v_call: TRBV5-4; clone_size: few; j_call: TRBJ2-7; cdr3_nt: TGTGCCAGCAGCTTAGATTTCAGGGAGCAGTACTTC; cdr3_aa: CASSLDFREQYF
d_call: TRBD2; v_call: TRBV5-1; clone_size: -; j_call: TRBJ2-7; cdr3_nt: TGCGCCAGCAGCTTGGATCTCTCTTGGCTAGCGGGTTCTTTGGGCGAGCAGTACTTC; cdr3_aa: CASSLDLSWLAGSLGEQYF
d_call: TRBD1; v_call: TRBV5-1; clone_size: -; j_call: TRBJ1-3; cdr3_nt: TGCGCCAGCAGCCCTATCGACGGCGACAGGGGATATTTT; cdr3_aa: CASSPIDGDRGYF
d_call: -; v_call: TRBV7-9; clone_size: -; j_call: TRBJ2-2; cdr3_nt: TGTGCCAGCAGCTCCCTAGGGTACACCGGGGAGCTGTTTTTT; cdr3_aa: CASSSLGYTGELFF
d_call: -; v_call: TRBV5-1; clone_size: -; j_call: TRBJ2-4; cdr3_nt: TGCGCCAGCAGCTTGGAACTTGGCCTAGGCAAAAACATTCAGTACTTC; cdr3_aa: CASSLELGLGKNIQYF
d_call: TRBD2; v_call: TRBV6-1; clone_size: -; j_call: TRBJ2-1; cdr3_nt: TGTGCCAGCATTTCACTAGCGGGACGCAATGAGCAGTTCTTC; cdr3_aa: CASISLAGRNEQFF
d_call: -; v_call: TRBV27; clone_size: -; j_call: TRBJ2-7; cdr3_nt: TGTGCCAGCAGTCTGCAGTACGCGGGCTACGAGCAGTACTTC; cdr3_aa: CASSLQYAGYEQYF
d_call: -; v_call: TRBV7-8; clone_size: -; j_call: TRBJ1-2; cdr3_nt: TGTGCCAGCAGCAGCGGGGGCACAGGGGGCTACACCTTC; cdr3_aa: CASSSGGTGGYTF
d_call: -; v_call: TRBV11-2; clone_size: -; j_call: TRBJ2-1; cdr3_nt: TGTGCCAGCAGCCCAACCGGGAGCCCGGGCAATGAGCAGTTCTTC; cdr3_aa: CASSPTGSPGNEQFF
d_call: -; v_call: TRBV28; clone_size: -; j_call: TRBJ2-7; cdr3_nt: TGTGCCAGCAGTTTAATCTCCGTTAGAGGATCCTACGAGCAGTACTTC; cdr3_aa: CASSLISVRGSYEQYF
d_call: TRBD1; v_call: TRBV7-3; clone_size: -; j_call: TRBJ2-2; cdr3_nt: TGTGCCAGCAGCTTAACAGGGGGCGCCGACACCGGGGAGCTGTTTTTT; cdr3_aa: CASSLTGGADTGELFF
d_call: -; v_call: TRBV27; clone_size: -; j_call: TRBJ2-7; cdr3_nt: TGTGCCAGCAGTCCCTGGATGGGCTACGAGCAGTACTTC; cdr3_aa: CASSPWMGYEQYF
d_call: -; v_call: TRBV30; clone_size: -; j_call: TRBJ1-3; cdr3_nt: TGTGCCTGGAGTGTAAATCACGGAAACACCATATGTTTT; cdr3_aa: CAWSVNHGNTICF